This passage covers 16 T cell receptor beta chains from one sample sequenced in a study of shared clonotypes between healthy human individuals. TCRdb's table, derived via immunoSEQ multiplex PCR, lists solely in-frame clones and lacks some. The repertoire has about 2.5 million clones, around 90% of them found once; the top ten carry 0.37%. Sequenced: naive CD4+ T cells from PBMCs. The subset is: CD45RA+ positively selected. All receptors derive from a man between 18 and 35 years old in good health. Some clones in this sample may be carry-over from other donors' samples.

The CDR3 region is CASSALDFGNTIYF. The DNA for the CDR3 is TGTGCCAGCAGCGCCCTGGATTTTGGAAACACCATATATTTT. The chain recombines TRBV9 with TRBJ1-3; D remains ambiguous. Trimming stripped 3 bases from V and 3 bases from J, with 10 bases between. Germline V lookup: CDR1 SGDLS, CDR2 YYNGEE. There are 14 residues in the CDR3.

This sequence joins TRBV6-5 and TRBJ2-7; D may be TRBD1 (6 bases). Germline CDR1 and CDR2: MNHEY and SVGAGI. The V end was cut by 0 bases, the J end by 2 bases, with 11 bases between. There are 15 residues in the CDR3. CDR3 residues: CASSYSGTTTYEQYF. CDR3 coding DNA: TGTGCCAGCAGTTACTCAGGGACAACTACCTACGAGCAGTACTTC.

The chain uses TRBV2 and TRBJ1-1; D uncertain. The CDR3 has 13 amino acids. V shed 0 bases and J shed 6 bases, with 8 bases lying between them. The germline V gene has CDR1 SNHLY and CDR2 FYNNEI. CDR3 nucleotides: TGTGCCAGCAGTGAAGCACGCGTGCCTGAAGCTTTCTTT. Its translation is CASSEARVPEAFF.

The J gene is TRBJ2-5, the V gene TRBV6-5, with 13 bases that match TRBD2. Trimming removed 6 bases from V and 5 bases from J; junction bases left unmatched: 3. Germline values: CDR1 MNHEY, CDR2 SVGAGI. The CDR3 loop spans 14 amino acids. The CDR3 reads CASSGLAGEETQYF. CDR3 bases: TGTGCCAGCAGCGGACTAGCGGGAGAGGAGACCCAGTACTTC.

The rearrangement uses TRBV19 and TRBJ2-3; 7 bases align to TRBD2. The CDR3 is made up of 15 amino acids. Germline V lookup: CDR1 LNHDA, CDR2 SQIVND (reference sequence). V dropped 7 bases and J dropped 5; count of bases not matched to a gene: 12. CDR3: CASNPRWGGKDTQYF. The CDR3 DNA follows: TGTGCCAGTAACCCGCGCTGGGGGGGGAAAGATACGCAGTATTTT.

This chain connects TRBV11-2 to TRBJ2-3, with D possibly TRBD1 on 5 matching bases. Germline values: CDR1 SGHAT, CDR2 FQNNGV. V was cut by 1 base and J by 2 bases, with 10 bases left in between. The CDR3 is made up of 15 amino acids. This CDR3 reads CASSLVSRVTDTQYF. CDR3 coding DNA: TGTGCCAGCAGCTTAGTCTCCAGGGTCACAGATACGCAGTATTTT.

This clone was found a few times. In nucleotides, the CDR3 is TGTGCCAGCAGTTTACCCTTCCAGAACACTGAAGCTTTCTTT. It yields the protein CASSLPFQNTEAFF. This chain links TRBV28 with TRBJ1-1; unclear D gene. Trimming cost V 2 bases and J 1 base, with 8 bases left between them. Germline-derived CDR1 and CDR2 are MDHEN and SYDVKM. The CDR3 totals 14 residues. The variable domain in full, completed from reference TRBV28 and TRBJ1-1, reads DVKVTQSSRYLVKRTGEKVFLECVQDMDHENMFWYRQDPGLGLRLIYFSYDVKMKEKGDIPEGYSVSREKKERFSLILESASTNQTSMYLCASSLPFQNTEAFFGQGTRLTVV.

The chain is built from TRBV5-5 and TRBJ2-5; 8 bases align to TRBD2. The J segment lost 6 bases and the V segment lost 4 bases, leaving 5 bases of the junction unmatched. Germline CDR1 is SGHKS and CDR2 is YYEKEE (reference sequence). The CDR3 spans 13 residues. CDR3 in DNA: TGTGCCAGCAGCAGACAGCGGGAGCAGACCCAGTACTTC. Protein: CASSRQREQTQYF.

This clone came up once. The V and J genes are TRBV6-5 and TRBJ2-7; D might be TRBD2 (6 bases). V lost 0 bases and J lost 3, with 15 bases in between. This CDR3 contains 16 residues. CDR1 is MNHEY, CDR2 SVGAGI, per germline. Here the CDR3 DNA reads TGTGCCAGCAGTTACTCAGCTACTAGCTTTGGCTACGAGCAGTACTTC. Protein product: CASSYSATSFGYEQYF.

The V gene is TRBV7-6, the J gene TRBJ2-5; no clear D. Germline V gene data show CDR1 as SGHVS and CDR2 as FNYEAQ. The CDR3 loop spans 13 amino acids. V was clipped by 6 bases and J by 5 bases, with 13 bases between them. The DNA for the CDR3 is TGTGCCAGCAGTATTGTACCCGGGGAGACCCAGTACTTC. Protein sequence: CASSIVPGETQYF.

V gene TRBV28 combines with J gene TRBJ2-7; no clear D gene. Germline V lookup: CDR1 MDHEN, CDR2 SYDVKM. The CDR3 loop spans 13 amino acids. Between the trimmed V and J ends, which lost 4 bases and 4 bases, there was a span of 11 bases. Here the CDR3 DNA reads TGTGCCAGCAGTTCTCGTACCCCGTACGAGCAGTACTTC. The encoded protein is CASSSRTPYEQYF.

This clone was recorded once. This chain joins TRBV28 and TRBJ1-2; 7 bases align to TRBD1. CDR1 and CDR2 (germline): MDHEN, SYDVKM. J was trimmed by 5 bases and V by 6 bases; bases with no gene match: 9. The CDR3 spans 14 residues. The DNA for the CDR3 is TGTGCCAGCAGGTCATCAGGGGGGGTATATGGCTACACCTTC. This sequence encodes CASRSSGGVYGYTF.

The chain recombines TRBV15 with TRBJ2-7; weak D call: TRBD2 (6 bases). Per germline, CDR1 LNHNV and CDR2 YYDKDF (reference sequence). V dropped 3 bases and J dropped 6 bases, with 9 bases sitting between them. The CDR3 consists of 12 residues. CDR3 region: CATSSRTTEQYF. As DNA, the CDR3 is TGTGCCACCAGCAGCAGGACTACCGAGCAGTACTTC.

This chain joins TRBV29-1 and TRBJ2-7; D may correspond to TRBD1 or TRBD2 (7 bases each). Germline V lookup: CDR1 SQVTM, CDR2 ANQGSEA. The ends were cut back, 5 bases at V and 4 bases at J, with 12 bases in the middle. The CDR3 has 12 residues. CDR3 bases: TGCAGCGTTATCCAGGGGGGGTACGAGCAGTACTTC. Its translation: CSVIQGGYEQYF.

This clone appeared a few times. This rearrangement joins TRBV29-1 to TRBJ1-1; no clear D. This CDR3 region has 13 residues. Trimming took off 4 bases at V and 2 bases at J, with 11 bases between the two ends. CDR1 SQVTM and CDR2 ANQGSEA come from the germline V gene. CDR3 coding DNA: TGCAGCGTTGCGGACCTTCGTAACACTGAAGCTTTCTTT. This codes for CSVADLRNTEAFF.

This chain uses TRBV18 with TRBJ2-7; 8 bases line up with TRBD1. The V gene end was trimmed by 3 bases and the J gene end by 10 bases; junction bases not matched to a gene: 17. Germline CDR1 KGHSH, CDR2 LQKENI. The CDR3 totals 16 residues. CDR3 DNA: TGTGCCAGCTCACCTTACCGCGTTGATCAGGGGGCCTTTCAGTACTTC. Protein product: CASSPYRVDQGAFQYF.